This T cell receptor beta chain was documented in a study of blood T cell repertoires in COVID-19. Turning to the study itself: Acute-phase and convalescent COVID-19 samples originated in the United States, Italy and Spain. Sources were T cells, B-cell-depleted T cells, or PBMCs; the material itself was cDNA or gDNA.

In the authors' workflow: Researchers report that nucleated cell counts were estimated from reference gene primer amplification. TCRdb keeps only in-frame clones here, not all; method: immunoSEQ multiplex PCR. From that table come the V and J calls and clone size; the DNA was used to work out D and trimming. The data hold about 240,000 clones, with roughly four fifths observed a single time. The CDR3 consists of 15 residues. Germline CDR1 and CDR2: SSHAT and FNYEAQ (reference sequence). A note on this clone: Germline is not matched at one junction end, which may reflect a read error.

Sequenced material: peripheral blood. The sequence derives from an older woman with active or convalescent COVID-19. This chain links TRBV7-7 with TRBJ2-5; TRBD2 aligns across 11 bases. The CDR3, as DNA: TGTGCTAGCAGCTTAGCGGGAGGGTACCAAGAGACCCAGTACTTC. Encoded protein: CASSLAGGYQETQYF.